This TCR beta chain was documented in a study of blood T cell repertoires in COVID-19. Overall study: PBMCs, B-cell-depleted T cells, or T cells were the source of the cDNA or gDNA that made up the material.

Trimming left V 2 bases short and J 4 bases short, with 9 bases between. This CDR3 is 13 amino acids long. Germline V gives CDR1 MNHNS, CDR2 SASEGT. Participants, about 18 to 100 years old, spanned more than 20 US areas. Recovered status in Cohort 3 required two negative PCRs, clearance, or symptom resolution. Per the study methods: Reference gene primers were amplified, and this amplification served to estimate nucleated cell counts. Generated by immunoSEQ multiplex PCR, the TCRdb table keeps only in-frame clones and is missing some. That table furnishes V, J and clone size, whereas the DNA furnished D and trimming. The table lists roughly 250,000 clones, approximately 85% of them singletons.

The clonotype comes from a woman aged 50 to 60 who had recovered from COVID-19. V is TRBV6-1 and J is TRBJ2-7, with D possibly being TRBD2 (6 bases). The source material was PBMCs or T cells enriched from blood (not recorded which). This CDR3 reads CASSERTTYEQYF. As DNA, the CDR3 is TGTGCCAGCAGTGAAAGGACTACTTACGAGCAGTACTTC.